Sequencing of this T cell receptor beta chain was carried out in a study of T cells in Graves' hyperthyroidism and ophthalmopathy. About the research overall: Before treatment of any kind, peripheral blood was taken at initial diagnosis.

Study-wide findings and caveats: In simple terms, a model built on 13 V-J features told ophthalmopathy apart from stable hyperthyroidism.

This clonotype came up many times. Its antigen is not identified. From RNA transcripts, TCR beta CDR3 regions were amplified. Initially, a first-round RT-PCR of the TCR CDR3 employed the HTBI primer set. MiXCR, applied by TCRdb to the multiplex PCR reads, yields one record per CDR3 protein. Of approximately 270,000 distinct CDR3 sequences listed, more than 14% were seen once; the top ten hold more than 10%. Diagnosing involved the use of clinical symptoms, serum thyroxine and TRAb, thyroid ultrasound and orbital computed tomography. Fresh 10 ml peripheral blood yielded PBMCs. Per the germline V gene, CDR1 is SNHLY and CDR2 is FYNNEI. V was pared by 5 bases and J by 5 bases, with 4 bases between. This CDR3 spans 11 amino acids.

The TCR was taken from a woman between 40 and 50 years old with Graves' hyperthyroidism that later progressed to Graves' ophthalmopathy. The rearrangement joins TRBV2 to TRBJ2-1; D not resolved. Specimen: blood. CDR3 sequence: CASSNDNEQFF. Written as DNA, the CDR3 is TGTGCCAGCAGTAACGACAATGAGCAGTTCTTC.